These 25 T cell receptor beta chains share one sample of origin, sequenced in a study of CD8 T cells in Susac syndrome. RNA totalling about 0.5 to 1 ug underwent reverse transcription with random hexamers. In TCRdb, the immunoSEQ multiplex PCR reads were re-called with MiXCR into one record per CDR3 protein. The data show about 100,000 distinct CDR3 sequences, 95% seen once. The sample taken for sequencing was CD8+ T cells from PBMCs. These receptor sequences come from a human donor with Susac syndrome.

The rearrangement links TRBV28 to TRBJ1-5; D is ambiguous. In germline, CDR1 is MDHEN, CDR2 SYDVKM. With 4 bases removed from V and 5 bases from J, the gap between germline ends came to 6 bases. This CDR3 is built from 12 residues. The CDR3 nucleotides read TGTGCCAGCAGTTCCACGGATCAGCCCCAGCATTTT. Encoded protein: CASSSTDQPQHF. The whole variable domain, filled in from reference TRBV28 and TRBJ1-5, reads DVKVTQSSRYLVKRTGEKVFLECVQDMDHENMFWYRQDPGLGLRLIYFSYDVKMKEKGDIPEGYSVSREKKERFSLILESASTNQTSMYLCASSSTDQPQHFGDGTRLSIL.

Only a few counts were recorded for this clonotype. The CDR3 sequence is CASSLARNEQFF. Written as DNA, the CDR3 is TGTGCCAGCAGCTTAGCTAGGAATGAGCAGTTCTTC. The gene calls are TRBV7-9 and TRBJ2-1; D is undetermined. V shed 0 bases and J shed 7 bases, with 4 bases lying between them. Per germline, CDR1 SEHNR and CDR2 FQNEAQ (reference sequence). The CDR3 spans 12 residues.

The chain employs TRBV11-2 and TRBJ2-5; 12 nucleotides agree with TRBD2. Germline V gene data show CDR1 as SGHAT and CDR2 as FQNNGV. The CDR3 runs to 15 residues. Trimming cost V 4 bases and J 5 bases; bases outside gene matches: 5. The CDR3 here is CASSSHLAGGETQYF. The DNA for the CDR3 is TGTGCCAGCAGCTCCCACCTAGCGGGGGGGGAGACCCAGTACTTC. Looking up the rest from reference TRBV11-2 and TRBJ2-5 gives the full variable domain: EAGVAQSPRYKIIEKRQSVAFWCNPISGHATLYWYQQILGQGPKLLIQFQNNGVVDDSQLPKDRFSAERLKGVDSTLKIQPAKLEDSAVYLCASSSHLAGGETQYFGPGTRLLVL.

The genes are TRBV4-1 and TRBJ2-2; D might be TRBD1 or TRBD2, each matching 5 bases. Germline CDR1 MGHRA, CDR2 YSYEKL. The CDR3 consists of 18 residues. Trimming cost V 0 bases and J 3 bases, with 17 bases left between them. The CDR3: CASSQDGIEGRYTGELFF. CDR3 coding DNA: TGCGCCAGCAGCCAAGATGGGATCGAGGGACGGTACACCGGGGAGCTGTTTTTT.

The J gene is TRBJ2-7, the V gene TRBV5-1; 7 positions match TRBD2. V lost 1 base, J lost 2 bases, and 3 bases stayed unmatched. Germline V gene lookup returns CDR1 SGHRS and CDR2 YFSETQ. CDR3 size: 14 residues. This CDR3 reads CASSLRRGTYEQYF. The CDR3 DNA sequence: TGCGCCAGCAGCTTGAGGCGGGGGACCTACGAGCAGTACTTC. Filled out from reference TRBV5-1 and TRBJ2-7, the complete variable domain reads KAGVTQTPRYLIKTRGQQVTLSCSPISGHRSVSWYQQTPGQGLQFLFEYFSETQRNKGNFPGRFSGRQFSNSRSEMNVSTLELGDSALYLCASSLRRGTYEQYFGPGTRLTVT.

The J gene is TRBJ2-3, the V gene TRBV5-1; D is uncertain. V was cut by 1 base and J by 7 bases, with 22 bases left in between. The CDR3 sequence is 17 residues long. Germline assignment: CDR1 SGHRS and CDR2 YFSETQ. The CDR3 protein is CASSLRSPNEFGYTQYF. In nucleotides, the CDR3 is TGCGCCAGCAGCTTGAGGTCACCTAACGAATTCGGCTATACGCAGTATTTT. The whole variable domain, remainder taken from reference TRBV5-1 and TRBJ2-3, is KAGVTQTPRYLIKTRGQQVTLSCSPISGHRSVSWYQQTPGQGLQFLFEYFSETQRNKGNFPGRFSGRQFSNSRSEMNVSTLELGDSALYLCASSLRSPNEFGYTQYFGPGTRLTVL.

This clonotype was recorded only once. The chain couples TRBV20-1 to TRBJ2-7; the match to TRBD2 covers 10 bases. This CDR3 is 16 amino acids long. Germline CDR1 and CDR2: DFQATT and SNEGSKA (reference sequence). The V segment lost 6 bases and the J segment 7 bases; nucleotides outside the gene matches: 18. This chain's CDR3 is CSASNPTSGAPGEQYF. The DNA of the CDR3 is TGCAGTGCCTCCAACCCTACTAGCGGGGCCCCGGGGGAGCAGTACTTC.

The rearrangement joins TRBV27 to TRBJ2-1; TRBD2 matches at 11 bases. The ends lost 3 bases at V and 2 bases at J; junction bases unmatched: 3. The CDR3 has 16 amino acids. CDR1 and CDR2 (germline): MNHEY, SMNVEV (reference sequence). CDR3 nucleotide sequence: TGTGCCAGCAGTTTCATAGCGGGAGGGCCCTACAATGAGCAGTTCTTC. The encoded protein is CASSFIAGGPYNEQFF.

The rearrangement links TRBV20-1 to TRBJ1-1; D is unresolved. Trimming pared 6 bases from V and 1 base from J, leaving 12 bases between. In germline, CDR1 is DFQATT, CDR2 SNEGSKA (reference sequence). The CDR3 has 13 residues. The DNA of the CDR3 is TGCAGTGCAACAGAAACTCCGAACACTGAAGCTTTCTTT. The encoded protein is CSATETPNTEAFF.

The chain employs TRBV15 and TRBJ2-7, with 10 bases lining up with TRBD2. The CDR3 sequence is 14 residues long. The junction had 7 bases not matched to a gene; V was cut back by 5 bases and J by 6 bases. Germline CDR1 LNHNV, CDR2 YYDKDF (reference sequence). The CDR3 reads CATSGASGSREQYF. CDR3 nucleotides: TGTGCCACCAGCGGTGCTAGCGGGAGTCGCGAGCAGTACTTC.

The CDR3 coding sequence is TGTGCCAGCAGTCCATCGACAGGGTCTGTCGATGAGCAGTTCTTC. As protein: CASSPSTGSVDEQFF. This rearrangement joins TRBV12-3 or TRBV12-4 to TRBJ2-1; 7 bases match TRBD1. V lost 5 bases to trimming and J lost 8 bases; unmatched junction nucleotides: 12. This CDR3 comprises 15 residues.

This clonotype came up once. V gene TRBV12-3 or TRBV12-4 combines with J gene TRBJ2-2; TRBD1 matches 8 bases. The CDR3 covers 15 residues. The V segment lost 5 bases and the J segment 7 bases; nucleotides outside the gene matches: 9. CDR3 region: CASSRQTGANGELFF. The CDR3 DNA sequence: TGTGCCAGCAGTCGTCAGACAGGGGCAAACGGGGAGCTGTTTTTT.

This chain uses TRBV7-9 with TRBJ2-4, with unresolved D. Per germline, CDR1 SEHNR and CDR2 FQNEAQ (reference sequence). V was shortened by 3 bases and J by 1 base, with 10 bases between the two germline ends. CDR3 length equals 15 residues. The CDR3 spells CASSFGVPAKNIQYF. The CDR3, as DNA: TGTGCCAGCAGCTTTGGAGTTCCCGCCAAAAACATTCAGTACTTC.

The V and J genes are TRBV2 and TRBJ1-2, with TRBD1 matching 7 bases. V gave up 4 bases and J gave up 6 bases; unmatched junction bases: 5. Germline-derived CDR1 and CDR2 are SNHLY and FYNNEI. The CDR3 totals 13 residues. The CDR3 region has the DNA TGTGCCAGCAGTGGTCAGGGGGTAGATGGCTACACCTTC. Its protein product is CASSGQGVDGYTF.

The chain carries TRBV5-1 and TRBJ2-1; the D gene is possibly TRBD2 (5 bases). CDR1 and CDR2 (germline): SGHRS, YFSETQ. The CDR3 is 12 residues long. Trimming pared 6 bases from V and 9 bases from J, leaving 13 bases between. Here the CDR3 DNA reads TGCGCCAGCAACCCGGGTGAGGGTGAGCAGTTCTTC. Translating gives CASNPGEGEQFF.

In the case of this clonotype: A much larger clone differs from this one at a single base, so this may be a read error. V usage is TRBV7-9 and J usage is TRBJ2-6; no clear D. This CDR3 has 12 residues. Germline V lookup: CDR1 SEHNR, CDR2 FQNEAQ (reference sequence). V dropped 3 bases and J dropped 3 bases, with 0 bases sitting between them. CDR3 loop: CASSFGANVLTF. The DNA of the CDR3 is TGTGCCAGCAGCTTTGGGGCCAACGTCCTGACTTTC. Full variable domain (outside the CDR3, taken from reference TRBV7-9 and TRBJ2-6): DTGVSQNPRHKITKRGQNVTFRCDPISEHNRLYWYRQTLGQGPEFLTYFQNEAQLEKSRLLSDRFSAERPKGSFSTLEIQRTEQGDSAMYLCASSFGANVLTFGAGSRLTVL.

The chain joins TRBV29-1 to TRBJ1-1; D possibly corresponds to TRBD1 (6 bases). Looked up from germline, CDR1 is SQVTM and CDR2 is ANQGSEA. V lost 6 bases, J lost 4 bases, and 15 bases lay in between. This CDR3 is built from 13 residues. The CDR3 DNA reads as TGCAGCGTGGTGGGGGCGCGAGGCACTGAAGCTTTCTTT. This translates into CSVVGARGTEAFF. The whole variable domain, filled in from reference TRBV29-1 and TRBJ1-1, reads SAVISQKPSRDICQRGTSLTIQCQVDSQVTMMFWYRQQPGQSLTLIATANQGSEATYESGFVIDKFPISRPNLTFSTLTVSNMSPEDSSIYLCSVVGARGTEAFFGQGTRLTVV.

The chain employs TRBV3-1 and TRBJ2-7, with D possibly called TRBD1 or TRBD2 (5 bases each). The V gene lost 1 base and the J gene lost 6 bases, with 25 bases spanning the gap. The CDR3 has 18 amino acids. The V gene's germline CDR1 is LGHDT and CDR2 YNNKEL (reference sequence). Written as DNA, the CDR3 is TGTGCCAGCAGCCAAGGACTCGGACGACGGGGCGAATGGGGCGAGCAGTACTTC. The encoded protein is CASSQGLGRRGEWGEQYF.

The chain joins TRBV11-2 to TRBJ1-4; the D gene is possibly TRBD1 (6 bases). Trimming removed 5 bases at V and 4 bases at J, with 17 bases between. This CDR3 is 16 amino acids long. Germline loops: CDR1 SGHAT, CDR2 FQNNGV. CDR3 residues: CASSPITGSFNEKLFF. CDR3 nucleotide sequence: TGTGCCAGCAGCCCGATAACAGGGAGCTTTAATGAAAAACTGTTTTTT.

This clonotype was found once. This rearrangement joins TRBV29-1 to TRBJ2-7; D assignment may be TRBD1 or TRBD2 (7 bases each). Trimming removed 4 bases at V and 6 bases at J, with 19 bases between. The CDR3 is made up of 14 amino acids. Germline V gene lookup returns CDR1 SQVTM and CDR2 ANQGSEA. This CDR3 reads CSVAQQGGSSEQYF. In DNA, the CDR3 is TGCAGCGTTGCTCAGCAGGGGGGGAGTAGCGAGCAGTACTTC.

The rearrangement links TRBV28 to TRBJ2-7; possible D gene TRBD1, 5 bases. The germline V and J ends were trimmed by 2 bases and 5 bases, with 10 bases remaining between them. Germline assignment: CDR1 MDHEN and CDR2 SYDVKM. The CDR3 runs to 13 residues. CDR3 in amino acids: CASSLQGSNEQYF. CDR3 bases: TGTGCCAGCAGTTTACAGGGAAGCAACGAGCAGTACTTC.

The J gene is TRBJ2-1, the V gene TRBV7-6; 9 bases are a match to TRBD1. V was clipped by 8 bases and J by 8 bases; unmatched bases: 13. The CDR3 totals 15 residues. Germline CDR1 reads SGHVS; CDR2 reads FNYEAQ. CDR3 bases: TGTGCCAGCGGTGATCGGGGACAGGGTCGTGATGAGCAGTTCTTC. Its translation is CASGDRGQGRDEQFF.

This rearrangement joins TRBV27 to TRBJ1-5, with D uncertain. Germline V CDR1 and CDR2: MNHEY, SMNVEV (reference sequence). V was trimmed by 5 bases and J by 11 bases, leaving 16 bases between them. The CDR3 has 13 amino acids. CDR3 nucleotide sequence: TGTGCCAGCAGTCCCGGCGGTGGCCGGGCCCAGCATTTT. Protein sequence: CASSPGGGRAQHF.

This clonotype was seen a single time. The chain has TRBV3-1 and TRBJ2-5, with 14 bases aligning to TRBD2. The junction had 2 bases not matched to a gene; V was cut back by 0 bases and J by 5 bases. Germline CDR1 LGHDT, CDR2 YNNKEL (reference sequence). The CDR3 extends over 16 amino acids. CDR3 DNA sequence: TGTGCCAGCAGCCAAGATTGGACTAGCGGGGGGGAGACCCAGTACTTC. This sequence encodes CASSQDWTSGGETQYF.

This clonotype was seen just once. The V gene is TRBV6-1, the J gene TRBJ2-7; no definite D call. With 3 bases removed from V and 3 bases from J, the gap between germline ends came to 6 bases. This CDR3 spans 12 amino acids. In germline, CDR1 is MNHNS, CDR2 SASEGT. The CDR3 here is CASSDDLYEQYF. CDR3 nucleotides: TGTGCCAGCAGTGACGATCTCTACGAGCAGTACTTC.